The TCR beta chain under discussion was sequenced for a study of T cells in Graves' hyperthyroidism and ophthalmopathy. Study-level points and caveats: Ophthalmopathy, as predicted by the model, came a median 6.5 months after the prediction. Blood also held most thyroid clonotypes expanded beyond 0.001.

Amplification of TCR beta CDR3 regions used RNA as the template. TCR CDR3 underwent first-round RT-PCR with the HTBI primer set. From the multiplex PCR reads, TCRdb called clonotypes with MiXCR, one entry per CDR3 protein. The sample contains hundreds of thousands of distinct CDR3 sequences, roughly 40% of which appear only once. The CDR3 is made up of 10 amino acids. CDR1 SNHLY and CDR2 FYNNEI come from the germline V gene. V lost 10 bases, J lost 7 bases, and 0 bases stayed unmatched. This clonotype came up once. Its antigen is not known. Across 18 months, stable Graves' hyperthyroidism was marked by no progression to ophthalmopathy.

The chain combines TRBV2 with TRBJ1-4, with TRBD1 matching 7 bases. The sequence came from a man aged 18 to 35 with Graves' hyperthyroidism. Sequencing input: blood. CDR3 sequence: CANRGEKLFF. CDR3 in DNA: TGTGCCAACAGGGGTGAAAAACTGTTTTTT. Variable domain in full (rest from reference TRBV2 and TRBJ1-4): EPEVTQTPSHQVTQMGQEVILRCVPISNHLYFYWYRQILGQKVEFLVSFYNNEISEKSEIFDDQFSVERPDGSNFTLKIRSTKLEDSAMYFCANRGEKLFFGSGTQLSVL.